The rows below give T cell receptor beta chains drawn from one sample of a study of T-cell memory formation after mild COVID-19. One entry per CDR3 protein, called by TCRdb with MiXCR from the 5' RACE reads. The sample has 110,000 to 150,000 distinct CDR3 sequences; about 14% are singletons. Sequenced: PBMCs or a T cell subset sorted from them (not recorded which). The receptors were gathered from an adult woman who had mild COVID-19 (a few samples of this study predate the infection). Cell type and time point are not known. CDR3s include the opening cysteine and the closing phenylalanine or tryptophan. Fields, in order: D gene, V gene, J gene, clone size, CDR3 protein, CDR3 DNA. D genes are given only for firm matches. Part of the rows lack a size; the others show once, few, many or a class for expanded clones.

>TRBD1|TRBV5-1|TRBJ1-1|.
CASSVGTAGNTEAFF
TGCGCCAGCAGCGTCGGGACAGCAGGGAACACTGAAGCTTTCTTT
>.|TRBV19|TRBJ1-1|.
CASSRGIEAFF
TGTGCCAGTAGTAGGGGCATCGAAGCTTTCTTT
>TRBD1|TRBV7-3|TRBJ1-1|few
CASSLSRQGPNTEAFF
TGTGCCAGCAGCTTAAGCCGACAGGGACCGAACACTGAAGCTTTCTTT
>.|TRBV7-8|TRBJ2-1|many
CASSGNGLAVNEQFF
TGTGCCAGCAGCGGAAACGGGCTTGCGGTTAATGAGCAGTTCTTC
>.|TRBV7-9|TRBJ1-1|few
CASSFTNTEAFF
TGTGCCAGCAGCTTTACCAACACTGAAGCTTTCTTT
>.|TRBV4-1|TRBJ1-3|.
CASSQEVQTGNTIYF
TGCGCCAGCAGCCAAGAAGTACAGACTGGAAACACCATATATTTT
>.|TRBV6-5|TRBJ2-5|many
CASSYSKGTSQETQYF
TGTGCCAGCAGTTACTCGAAGGGGACATCGCAAGAGACCCAGTACTTC
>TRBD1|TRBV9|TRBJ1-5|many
CASSQGTGQLSNQPQHF
TGTGCCAGCAGCCAGGGGACAGGACAACTTAGCAATCAGCCCCAGCATTTT
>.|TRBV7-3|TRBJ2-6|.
CASSLNVGANVLTF
TGTGCCAGCAGCCTCAATGTAGGGGCCAACGTCCTGACTTTC
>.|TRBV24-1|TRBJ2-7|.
CATSDPHSYEQYF
TGTGCCACCAGTGATCCACATTCCTACGAGCAGTACTTC
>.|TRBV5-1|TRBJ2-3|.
CASTSEGDTQYF
TGCGCCAGCACCAGCGAGGGTGATACGCAGTATTTT
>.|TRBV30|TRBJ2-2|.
CAWSGRYTGELFF
TGTGCCTGGAGTGGCCGGTACACCGGGGAGCTGTTTTTT
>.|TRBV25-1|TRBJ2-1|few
CASSEWAGGNEQFF
TGTGCCAGCAGTGAATGGGCAGGGGGGAATGAGCAGTTCTTC
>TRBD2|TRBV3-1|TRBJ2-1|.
CASSQQSGGASNEQFF
TGTGCCAGCAGCCAACAGAGCGGGGGGGCCTCGAATGAGCAGTTCTTC
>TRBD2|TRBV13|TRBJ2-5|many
CASSSGPRLAGVETQYF
TGTGCCAGCAGCTCCGGCCCGAGACTAGCGGGAGTCGAGACCCAGTACTTC
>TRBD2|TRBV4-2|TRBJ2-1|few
CASSQVASGASYNEQFF
TGTGCCAGCAGCCAAGTGGCTAGCGGGGCCTCCTACAATGAGCAGTTCTTC
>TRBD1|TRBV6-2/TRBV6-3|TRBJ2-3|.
CASSSRGGISDTQYF
TGTGCCAGCAGTTCCCGAGGGGGCATCTCAGATACGCAGTATTTT
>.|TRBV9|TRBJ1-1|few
CASSGGTPSLNTEAFF
TGTGCCAGCAGCGGCGGGACACCTAGCCTGAACACTGAAGCTTTCTTT
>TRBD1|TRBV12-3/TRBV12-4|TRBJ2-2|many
CASRTRTGANTGELFF
TGTGCCAGCAGAACCAGGACAGGCGCTAACACCGGGGAGCTGTTTTTT
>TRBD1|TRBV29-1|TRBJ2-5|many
CSVEGGQGQETQYF
TGCAGCGTTGAAGGGGGACAGGGTCAAGAGACCCAGTACTTC
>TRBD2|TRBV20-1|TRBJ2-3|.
CSARGLRTSGASLPDTQYF
TGCAGTGCTAGAGGGTTAAGGACTAGCGGGGCGTCCCTCCCGGATACGCAGTATTTT
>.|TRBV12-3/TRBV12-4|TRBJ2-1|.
CASSKEKNEQFF
TGTGCCAGCTCCAAGGAGAAGAATGAGCAGTTCTTC
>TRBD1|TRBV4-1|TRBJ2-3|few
CASSGTVQYF
TGCGCCAGCAGCGGGACAGTGCAGTATTTT
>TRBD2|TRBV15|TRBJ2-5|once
CATSRGSGGETQYF
TGTGCCACCAGCAGAGGTAGCGGGGGAGAGACCCAGTACTTC
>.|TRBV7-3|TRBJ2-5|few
CASSWTRPGPQYF
TGTGCCAGCAGCTGGACTCGACCCGGACCCCAGTACTTC
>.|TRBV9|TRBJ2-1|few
CASSVYSPDGGASYNEQFF
TGTGCCAGCAGCGTATATTCTCCCGATGGCGGGGCTTCCTACAATGAGCAGTTCTTC
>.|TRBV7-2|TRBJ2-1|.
CASSSWTSDEQFF
TGTGCCAGCAGCTCATGGACATCAGATGAGCAGTTCTTC
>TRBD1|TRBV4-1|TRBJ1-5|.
CAISQGGGLNQPQHF
TGCGCCATCAGCCAAGGGGGCGGGCTAAATCAGCCCCAGCATTTT
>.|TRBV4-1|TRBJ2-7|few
CASSQIGTTHEQYF
TGCGCCAGCAGCCAAATCGGTACCACCCACGAGCAGTACTTC
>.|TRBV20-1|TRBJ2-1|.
CSASSTDGTQLEQFF
TGCAGTGCTAGTTCTACCGATGGAACACAACTTGAGCAGTTCTTC
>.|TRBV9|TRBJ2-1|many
CASSPGLVSSRSYNEQFF
TGTGCCAGCAGCCCGGGGCTAGTTAGTTCCCGCTCCTACAATGAGCAGTTCTTC
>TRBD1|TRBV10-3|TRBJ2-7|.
CAISDHPRDRPRGEQYF
TGTGCCATCAGTGACCACCCTAGGGACAGACCCCGAGGGGAGCAGTACTTC
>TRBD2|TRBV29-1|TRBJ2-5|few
CSVEIMTSGRRGQETQYF
TGCAGCGTTGAAATTATGACTAGCGGGAGAAGGGGGCAAGAGACCCAGTACTTC
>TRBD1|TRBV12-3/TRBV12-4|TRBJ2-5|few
CASSSSHRGQGETQYF
TGTGCCAGCAGTTCAAGCCACAGGGGGCAGGGGGAGACCCAGTACTTC
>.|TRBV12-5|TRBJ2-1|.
CASSGGGAYNEQFF
TGTGCTAGCTCTGGGGGGGGCGCCTACAATGAGCAGTTCTTC
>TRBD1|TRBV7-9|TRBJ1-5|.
CASGGQVNQPQHF
TGTGCCAGCGGAGGACAGGTCAATCAGCCCCAGCATTTT
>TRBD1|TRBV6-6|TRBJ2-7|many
CASSYGDSYEQYF
TGTGCCAGCAGTTACGGGGACAGCTACGAGCAGTACTTC
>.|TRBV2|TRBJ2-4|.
CASTAQWGQGKNIQYF
TGTGCCAGCACCGCCCAGTGGGGCCAGGGCAAAAACATTCAGTACTTC
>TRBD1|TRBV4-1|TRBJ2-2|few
CASSQTIGGQGYTGELFF
TGCGCCAGCAGCCAAACCATAGGGGGACAGGGTTACACCGGGGAGCTGTTTTTT
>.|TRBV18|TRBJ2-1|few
CASSQLAERFYNEQFF
TGTGCCAGCTCACAACTCGCGGAAAGGTTCTACAATGAGCAGTTCTTC
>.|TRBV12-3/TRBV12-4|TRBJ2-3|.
CASSFFQENQYF
TGTGCCAGCAGTTTTTTCCAAGAAAATCAGTATTTT
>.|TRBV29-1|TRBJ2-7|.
CSVEVGGRYEQYF
TGCAGCGTTGAAGTCGGTGGCAGATACGAGCAGTACTTC
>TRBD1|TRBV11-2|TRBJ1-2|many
CASSRDRGGYGYTF
TGTGCCAGCAGCCGGGACAGGGGGGGCTATGGCTACACCTTC
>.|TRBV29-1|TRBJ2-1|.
CSVEDNRDNLYNEQFF
TGCAGCGTTGAAGACAACCGGGACAACCTTTACAATGAGCAGTTCTTC
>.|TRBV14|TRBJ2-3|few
CASSQALADTQYF
TGTGCCAGCAGCCAAGCGCTTGCAGATACGCAGTATTTT
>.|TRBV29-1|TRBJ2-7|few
CSVVSPSSYEQYF
TGCAGCGTTGTCTCTCCGAGCTCCTACGAGCAGTACTTC
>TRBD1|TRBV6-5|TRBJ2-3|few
CASRSGTGRPDTQYF
TGTGCCAGCAGGTCCGGGACAGGGAGGCCAGATACGCAGTATTTT
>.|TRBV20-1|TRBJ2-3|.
CSAHRELTDTQYF
TGCAGTGCCCACAGGGAACTCACAGATACGCAGTATTTT
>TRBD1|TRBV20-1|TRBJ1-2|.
CSVTTGADYGYTF
TGCAGTGTCACCACAGGGGCGGACTATGGCTACACCTTC
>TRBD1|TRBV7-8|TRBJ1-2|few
CASSFQRRSQGPDYGYTF
TGTGCCAGCAGCTTTCAACGACGCTCACAGGGGCCGGACTATGGCTACACCTTC
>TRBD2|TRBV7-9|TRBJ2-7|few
CASSLETSGSYEQYF
TGTGCCAGCAGCTTAGAGACTAGCGGGAGCTACGAGCAGTACTTC
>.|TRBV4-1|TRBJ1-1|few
CASKKTGSYTEAFF
TGCGCCAGCAAGAAGACGGGGTCCTACACTGAAGCTTTCTTT
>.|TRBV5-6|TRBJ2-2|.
CASSLRDGWTGELFF
TGTGCCAGCAGCCTGCGGGACGGGTGGACCGGGGAGCTGTTTTTT
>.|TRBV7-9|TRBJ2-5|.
CASRSPWPPETQYF
TGTGCCAGCAGATCCCCCTGGCCCCCAGAGACCCAGTACTTC
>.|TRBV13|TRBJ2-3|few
CASSYRALGQYF
TGTGCCAGCAGCTACCGGGCACTGGGGCAGTATTTT
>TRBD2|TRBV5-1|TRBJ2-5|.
CASSLSAGGSETQYF
TGCGCCAGCAGCTTGTCCGCGGGGGGCTCGGAGACCCAGTACTTC